Below are 10 T cell receptor beta chains sequenced from a single sample in a study of PD-L1 blockade in urothelial cancer. Generated by immunoSEQ multiplex PCR, the TCRdb table keeps only in-frame clones and is missing some. The table has 45,000 to 50,000 clones, 88% seen once; the top ten hold roughly 3.6%. The source was PBMCs, collected around atezolizumab (anti-PD-L1) treatment. Source of these receptors: an elderly man with urothelial cancer.

The rearrangement joins TRBV15 to TRBJ1-1, with TRBD1 identical over 7 bases. The trim removed 3 bases at V and 1 base at J, leaving 2 bases unmatched. The CDR3 runs 14 residues. Germline V gives CDR1 LNHNV, CDR2 YYDKDF (reference sequence). The DNA for the CDR3 is TGTGCCACCAGCAGGGGACAGAAGAACACTGAAGCTTTCTTT. Its translation: CATSRGQKNTEAFF.

The genes are TRBV4-3 and TRBJ2-3, with D maybe TRBD1 (7 bases). The CDR3 has 18 residues. The V and J ends lost 0 bases and 0 bases respectively, with 16 bases between them. In germline, CDR1 is LGHNA, CDR2 YSLEER. CDR3 region: CASSQDGARGESTDTQYF. The CDR3 DNA reads TGCGCCAGCAGCCAAGATGGGGCCAGGGGGGAGAGCACAGATACGCAGTATTTT.

The chain is built from TRBV6-4 and TRBJ2-3; D is perhaps TRBD1 (6 bases). Germline CDR1 reads MRHNA; CDR2 reads SNTAGT. V was cut by 2 bases and J by 1 base, with 10 bases left in between. The CDR3 runs 15 residues. CDR3 bases: TGTGCCAGCAGTGACGATGCAGGGGGCACAGATACGCAGTATTTT. Translated, it gives CASSDDAGGTDTQYF.

The chain joins TRBV13 to TRBJ2-3; 10 positions agree with TRBD2. The junction had 8 bases not matched to a gene; V was cut back by 2 bases and J by 3 bases. This CDR3 has 17 residues. Germline V gives CDR1 PRHDT, CDR2 FYEKMQ (reference sequence). CDR3 nucleotides: TGTGCCAGCAGCTTAAGAGCGGGAGGGCCCCTAACAGATACGCAGTATTTT. Its translation: CASSLRAGGPLTDTQYF.

In DNA form, the CDR3 reads TGTGCCAGCGCCCAAACAGGGGGCAACTATGGCTACACCTTC. Protein product: CASAQTGGNYGYTF. The chain is built from TRBV2 and TRBJ1-2; 9 positions agree with TRBD1. V gave up 8 bases and J gave up 2 bases; unmatched junction bases: 6. Germline CDR1 is SNHLY and CDR2 is FYNNEI. This CDR3 region has 14 residues.

This chain connects TRBV6-5 to TRBJ1-3; 10 bases map to TRBD1. Germline CDR1 is MNHEY and CDR2 is SVGAGI. The CDR3 loop spans 15 amino acids. Trimming cost V 6 bases and J 4 bases; bases outside gene matches: 6. CDR3 region: CASSDRDRGGNTIYF. The CDR3 DNA sequence: TGTGCCAGCAGCGACCGGGACAGGGGAGGAAACACCATATATTTT.

The chain uses TRBV18 and TRBJ2-3, with D uncertain. Germline-derived CDR1 and CDR2 are KGHSH and LQKENI. V shed 3 bases and J shed 1 base, with 8 bases lying between them. This CDR3 contains 14 residues. CDR3 nucleotides: TGTGCCAGCTCACCCCCCAGTCGCACAGATACGCAGTATTTT. The encoded protein is CASSPPSRTDTQYF.

This clone was seen only a few times. This chain joins TRBV30 and TRBJ2-5; 7 bases align to TRBD1. J lost 5 bases, V lost 6 bases, and 6 bases had no gene match. Per germline, CDR1 GTSNPN and CDR2 SVGIG (reference sequence). The CDR3 consists of 12 residues. The CDR3 coding sequence is TGTGCCTGCCGGGACAGTTGGGAGACCCAGTACTTC. It translates to CACRDSWETQYF.

The J gene is TRBJ1-5, the V gene TRBV4-3; D perhaps matches TRBD1 (5 bases). The V end was cut by 3 bases, the J end by 2 bases, with 11 bases between. This CDR3 is built from 15 residues. From germline, CDR1 is LGHNA and CDR2 YSLEER. CDR3 coding DNA: TGCGCCAGCAGCCAGGAGACGGGGGGCAATCAGCCCCAGCATTTT. It is translated as CASSQETGGNQPQHF.

The chain is built from TRBV30 and TRBJ1-1; D remains ambiguous. The CDR3 runs 14 residues. Germline CDR1 is GTSNPN and CDR2 is SVGIG (reference sequence). V was pared by 2 bases and J by 4 bases, with 14 bases between. The CDR3 sequence is CAWSLGTVRTEAFF. The CDR3 bases are TGTGCCTGGAGTTTGGGCACGGTCCGCACTGAAGCTTTCTTT.